Each of the 18 T cell receptor beta chains below was sequenced from the same sample in a study of identical twins' blood T cells. One entry per CDR3 protein results from TCRdb running MiXCR on the 5' RACE reads. The sample holds fewer than 450,000 distinct CDR3 sequences, about 28% seen once. The sample taken for sequencing was PBMCs. Source of these receptors: a woman aged 18-49 years in good health.

V gene TRBV7-9 combines with J gene TRBJ2-2; D assignment may be TRBD1 or TRBD2 (5 bases each). Germline V lookup: CDR1 SEHNR, CDR2 FQNEAQ (reference sequence). The CDR3 is 15 residues long. Trimming cost V 1 base and J 1 base, with 7 bases left between them. The CDR3 loop reads CASSLGDGNTGELFF. The CDR3 DNA reads as TGTGCCAGCAGCTTAGGGGACGGGAACACCGGGGAGCTGTTTTTT.

V is TRBV7-9 and J is TRBJ2-3, with D possibly TRBD2 on 5 matching bases. Trimming pared 4 bases from V and 3 bases from J, leaving 20 bases between. The germline V gene has CDR1 SEHNR and CDR2 FQNEAQ (reference sequence). The CDR3 is 17 amino acids. CDR3 amino acids: CASSSSKVLGGTDTQYF. CDR3 bases: TGTGCCAGCAGCTCAAGTAAGGTTCTTGGAGGTACAGATACGCAGTATTTT. Using reference TRBV7-9 and TRBJ2-3 for the parts outside the CDR3, the full variable domain is DTGVSQNPRHKITKRGQNVTFRCDPISEHNRLYWYRQTLGQGPEFLTYFQNEAQLEKSRLLSDRFSAERPKGSFSTLEIQRTEQGDSAMYLCASSSSKVLGGTDTQYFGPGTRLTVL.

This clonotype showed up just a few times. V is TRBV7-8 and J is TRBJ2-7; D tentatively reads TRBD1 or TRBD2 (5 bases each). Germline loops: CDR1 SGHVS, CDR2 FQNEAQ. Trimming cost V 6 bases and J 2 bases, with 14 bases left between them. The CDR3 is 14 residues long. CDR3 nucleotide sequence: TGTGCCAGCAGATTAACAGTGGGGGCCTACGAGCAGTACTTC. This translates into CASRLTVGAYEQYF.

The chain couples TRBV20-1 to TRBJ2-3, with 9 bases matching TRBD2. This CDR3 is built from 17 residues. The germline gives CDR1 DFQATT, CDR2 SNEGSKA (reference sequence). Trimming cost V 4 bases and J 2 bases; bases outside gene matches: 13. CDR3 in amino acids: CSAKEAGGALFTDTQYF. CDR3 bases: TGCAGTGCTAAGGAAGCGGGAGGCGCACTTTTCACAGATACGCAGTATTTT.

V and J are TRBV3-1 and TRBJ1-1, with TRBD1 identical over 7 bases. This CDR3 spans 12 amino acids. The trim removed 4 bases at V and 7 bases at J, leaving 3 bases unmatched. CDR1 LGHDT and CDR2 YNNKEL come from the germline V gene (reference sequence). CDR3 residues: CASSRGGLEAFF. CDR3 sequence (DNA): TGTGCCAGCAGCCGAGGGGGCCTTGAAGCTTTCTTT.

The chain links TRBV4-2 to TRBJ2-7; 7 bases are a match to TRBD1. In germline, CDR1 is LGHNA, CDR2 YNFKEQ. After removal of 1 base from V and 4 bases from J, the junction contained 7 bases not matched to a gene. The length of the CDR3 is 15 residues. The CDR3 region has the DNA TGTGCCAGCAGCCAAGGGGCCTGGGACAGATACGAGCAGTACTTC. Its translation is CASSQGAWDRYEQYF.

CDR3 DNA: TGTGCCAGCAGCTTAGAAGCTACCATCTACAATGAGCAGTTCTTC. It codes for CASSLEATIYNEQFF. This chain uses TRBV11-2 with TRBJ2-1; D is unresolved. V lost 0 bases and J lost 3, with 9 bases in between. This CDR3 has 15 amino acids. Germline CDR1 reads SGHAT; CDR2 reads FQNNGV.

The chain combines TRBV18 with TRBJ1-1; D is ambiguous. CDR1 KGHSH and CDR2 LQKENI come from the germline V gene. CDR3 length equals 15 residues. V was clipped by 6 bases and J by 1 base, with 15 bases between them. Here the CDR3 DNA reads TGTGCCAGCTCTCCTGCCTCGGCGGCGAACACTGAAGCTTTCTTT. Translated: CASSPASAANTEAFF.

The rearrangement links TRBV29-1 to TRBJ2-3; D possibly corresponds to TRBD2 (7 bases). The CDR3 covers 15 residues. The V end lost 6 bases, the J end lost 1 base, and 17 bases lay between the germline ends. CDR1 is SQVTM, CDR2 ANQGSEA, per germline. The DNA of the CDR3 is TGCAGCGTGGGAGGGGGATTATCCCGCACAGATACGCAGTATTTT. It codes for CSVGGGLSRTDTQYF.

The chain uses TRBV2 and TRBJ2-2; 10 positions match TRBD1. CDR1 is SNHLY, CDR2 FYNNEI, per germline. The CDR3 is 19 residues long. V lost 5 bases to trimming and J lost 6 bases; unmatched junction nucleotides: 18. For the CDR3, the DNA is TGTGCCAGCAGTCCACCCCAATCACGGACAGGGGGGGCCCCCGGGGAGCTGTTTTTT. This translates into CASSPPQSRTGGAPGELFF.

This rearrangement joins TRBV20-1 to TRBJ2-4; 8 nucleotides match TRBD2. The V gene's germline CDR1 is DFQATT and CDR2 SNEGSKA (reference sequence). The CDR3 runs to 15 residues. The trim removed 5 bases at V and 2 bases at J, leaving 8 bases unmatched. The DNA of the CDR3 is TGCAGTGCTCCCCAAGCGGGAGTTCCCAAAAACATTCAGTACTTC. Translated, it gives CSAPQAGVPKNIQYF.

There are a few counts of this clonotype. The gene calls are TRBV7-9 and TRBJ1-2, with 8 positions matching TRBD1. With V trimmed by 4 bases and J by 4 bases, 14 bases remained unmatched. This CDR3 region has 17 residues. CDR1 and CDR2 from the germline V gene are SEHNR and FQNEAQ (reference sequence). CDR3 nucleotides: TGTGCCAGCAGCTCCTTATCTATACAGGGGGAGATCTATGGCTACACCTTC. This codes for CASSSLSIQGEIYGYTF.

V gene TRBV12-5 combines with J gene TRBJ1-1; possible D gene TRBD1, 6 bases. V shed 7 bases and J shed 7 bases, with 28 bases lying between them. The germline gives CDR1 LGHNT, CDR2 FRNRAP. This CDR3 spans 17 amino acids. The CDR3 coding sequence is TGTGCTAGTGTGGGCCTGTGGGGGGCCGCCAAGAGGAGTGAAGCTTTCTTT. Protein sequence: CASVGLWGAAKRSEAFF.

This clonotype was recorded a few times. The rearrangement uses TRBV20-1 and TRBJ2-1, with D unclear. V was shortened by 1 base and J by 4 bases, with 11 bases between the two germline ends. Germline V gene sequence: CDR1 DFQATT, CDR2 SNEGSKA (reference sequence). The CDR3 covers 14 residues. The CDR3 reads CSARVGFVYNEQFF. Here the CDR3 DNA reads TGCAGTGCTAGAGTGGGCTTTGTATACAATGAGCAGTTCTTC.

This clonotype came up many times. The rearrangement joins TRBV6-5 to TRBJ1-2; D is perhaps TRBD1 (6 bases). V lost 5 bases and J lost 4, with 14 bases in between. Germline V gives CDR1 MNHEY, CDR2 SVGAGI. There are 14 residues in the CDR3. This CDR3 reads CASSLGQSIYGYTF. CDR3 in DNA: TGTGCCAGCAGTCTCGGACAGAGTATCTATGGCTACACCTTC.

This sequence joins TRBV7-9 and TRBJ2-6, with D hard to call. The CDR3 length is 16 residues. CDR1 and CDR2 (germline): SEHNR, FQNEAQ (reference sequence). The V gene lost 5 bases and the J gene lost 0 bases, with 11 bases spanning the gap. CDR3 DNA: TGTGCCAGCAGCAAGAACCTACTCTCTGGGGCCAACGTCCTGACTTTC. It translates to CASSKNLLSGANVLTF.

The chain uses TRBV20-1 and TRBJ2-1, with D perhaps matching TRBD2 (5 bases). The V end was cut by 3 bases, the J end by 9 bases, with 12 bases between. Germline V lookup: CDR1 DFQATT, CDR2 SNEGSKA (reference sequence). The CDR3 spans 12 residues. CDR3 region: CSARGARVEQFF. In DNA, the CDR3 is TGCAGTGCTAGGGGAGCAAGGGTTGAGCAGTTCTTC.

Only one count was recorded for this clonotype. Here the CDR3 DNA reads TGCGCCAGCACAAGGGAGGACGGTGAGCAGTTCTTC. Its translation is CASTREDGEQFF. The chain employs TRBV5-1 and TRBJ2-1; D is possibly TRBD2 (6 bases). This CDR3 region has 12 residues. In germline, CDR1 is SGHRS, CDR2 YFSETQ. The germline V and J ends were trimmed by 6 bases and 9 bases, with 13 bases remaining between them.